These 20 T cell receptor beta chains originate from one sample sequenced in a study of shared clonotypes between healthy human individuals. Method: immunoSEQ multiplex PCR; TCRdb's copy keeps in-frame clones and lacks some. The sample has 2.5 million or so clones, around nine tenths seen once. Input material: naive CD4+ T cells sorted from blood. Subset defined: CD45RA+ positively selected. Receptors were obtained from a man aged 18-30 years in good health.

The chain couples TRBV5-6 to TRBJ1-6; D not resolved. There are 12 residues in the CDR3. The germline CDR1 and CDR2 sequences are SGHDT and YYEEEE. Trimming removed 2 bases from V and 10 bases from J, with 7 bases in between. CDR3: CASSFGSSPLHF. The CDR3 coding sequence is TGTGCCAGCAGCTTCGGTTCATCACCCCTCCACTTT.

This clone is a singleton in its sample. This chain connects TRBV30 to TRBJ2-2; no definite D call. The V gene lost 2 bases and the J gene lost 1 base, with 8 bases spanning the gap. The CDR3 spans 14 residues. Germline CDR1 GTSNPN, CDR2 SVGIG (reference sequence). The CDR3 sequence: CAWSLGKNTGELFF. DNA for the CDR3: TGTGCCTGGAGTTTAGGGAAGAACACCGGGGAGCTGTTTTTT.

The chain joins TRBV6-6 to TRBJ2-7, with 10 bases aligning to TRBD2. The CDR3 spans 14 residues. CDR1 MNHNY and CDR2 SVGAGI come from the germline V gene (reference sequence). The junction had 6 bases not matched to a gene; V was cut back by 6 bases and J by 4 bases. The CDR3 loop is CASRDSGGLYEQYF. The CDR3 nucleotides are TGTGCCAGCAGGGATAGCGGGGGGTTGTACGAGCAGTACTTC.

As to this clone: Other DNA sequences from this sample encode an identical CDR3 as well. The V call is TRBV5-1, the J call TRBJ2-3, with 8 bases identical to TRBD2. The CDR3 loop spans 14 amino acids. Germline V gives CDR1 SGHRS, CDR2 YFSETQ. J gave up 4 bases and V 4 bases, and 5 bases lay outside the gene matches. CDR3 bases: TGCGCCAGCAGCCTCGGACTAGCCCCAGATACGCAGTATTTT. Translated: CASSLGLAPDTQYF.

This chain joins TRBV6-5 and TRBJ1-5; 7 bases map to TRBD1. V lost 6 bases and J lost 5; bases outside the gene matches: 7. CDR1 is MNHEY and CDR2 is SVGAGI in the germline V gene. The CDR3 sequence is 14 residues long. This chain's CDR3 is CASSSGGLHQPQHF. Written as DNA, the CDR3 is TGTGCCAGCAGCTCAGGGGGGCTCCATCAGCCCCAGCATTTT.

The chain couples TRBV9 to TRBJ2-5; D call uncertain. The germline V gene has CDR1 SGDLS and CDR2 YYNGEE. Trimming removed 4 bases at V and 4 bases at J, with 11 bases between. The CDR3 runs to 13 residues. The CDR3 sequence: CASSSRSVETQYF. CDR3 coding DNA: TGTGCCAGCAGCTCAAGGAGCGTAGAGACCCAGTACTTC.

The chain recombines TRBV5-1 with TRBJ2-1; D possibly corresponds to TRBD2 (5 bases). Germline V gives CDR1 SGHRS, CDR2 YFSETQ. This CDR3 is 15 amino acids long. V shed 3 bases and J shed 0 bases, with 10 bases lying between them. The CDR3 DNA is TGCGCCAGCAGCTGGACGGGGAACTCCTACAATGAGCAGTTCTTC. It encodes CASSWTGNSYNEQFF.

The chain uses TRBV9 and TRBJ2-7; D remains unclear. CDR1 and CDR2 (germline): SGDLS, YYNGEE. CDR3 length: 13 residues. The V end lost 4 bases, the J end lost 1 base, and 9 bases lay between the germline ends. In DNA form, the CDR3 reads TGTGCCAGCAGCTCTCAAAGTTCCTACGAGCAGTACTTC. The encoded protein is CASSSQSSYEQYF.

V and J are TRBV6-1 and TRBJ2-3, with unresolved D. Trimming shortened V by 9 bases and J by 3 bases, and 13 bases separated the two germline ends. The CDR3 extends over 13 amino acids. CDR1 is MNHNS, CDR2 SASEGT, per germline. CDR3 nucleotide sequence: TGTGCCAGTGATAGGGTCGGAACAGATACGCAGTATTTT. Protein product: CASDRVGTDTQYF.

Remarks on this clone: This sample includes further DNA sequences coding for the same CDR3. CDR3 nucleotide sequence: TGTGCCAGCAGCCGCCTTAGCTCCTACGAGCAGTACTTC. It yields the protein CASSRLSSYEQYF. V and J are TRBV14 and TRBJ2-7; D remains unclear. The V and J ends lost 4 bases and 0 bases respectively, with 7 bases between them. Germline V lookup: CDR1 SGHDN, CDR2 FVKESK. The CDR3 covers 13 residues.

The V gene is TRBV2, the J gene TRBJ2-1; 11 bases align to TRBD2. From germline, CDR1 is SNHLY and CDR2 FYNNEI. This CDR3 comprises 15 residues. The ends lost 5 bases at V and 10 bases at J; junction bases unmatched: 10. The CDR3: CASSLAGGPLDEQFF. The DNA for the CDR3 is TGTGCCAGCAGTTTAGCGGGGGGGCCCTTGGACGAGCAGTTCTTC.

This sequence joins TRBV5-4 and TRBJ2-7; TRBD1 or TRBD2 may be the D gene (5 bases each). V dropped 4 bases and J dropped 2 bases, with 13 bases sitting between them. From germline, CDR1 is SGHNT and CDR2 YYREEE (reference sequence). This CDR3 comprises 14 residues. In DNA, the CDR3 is TGTGCCAGCAGCCCCGGGACGGATGCCTACGAGCAGTACTTC. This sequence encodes CASSPGTDAYEQYF.

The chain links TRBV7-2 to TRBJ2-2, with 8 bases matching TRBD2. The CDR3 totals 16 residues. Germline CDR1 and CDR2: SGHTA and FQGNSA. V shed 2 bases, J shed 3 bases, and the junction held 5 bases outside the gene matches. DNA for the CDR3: TGTGCCAGCAGCTTATATAGCGGGGCTCACACCGGGGAGCTGTTTTTT. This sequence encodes CASSLYSGAHTGELFF.

CDR3 bases: TGTGCCAGCAGTGGGGGGGGGACAACATGGTCACCCCTCCACTTT. It is translated as CASSGGGTTWSPLHF. The rearrangement uses TRBV7-2 and TRBJ1-6, with D tentatively TRBD1 (6 bases). The CDR3 has 15 residues. The germline V and J ends were trimmed by 6 bases and 10 bases, with 19 bases remaining between them. Germline V lookup: CDR1 SGHTA, CDR2 FQGNSA.

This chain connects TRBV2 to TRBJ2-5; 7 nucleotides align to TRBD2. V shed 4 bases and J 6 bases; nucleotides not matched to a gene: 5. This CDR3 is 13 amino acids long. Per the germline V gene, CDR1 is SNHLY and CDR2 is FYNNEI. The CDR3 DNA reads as TGTGCCAGCAGTGTCCTGGGAGGGAAGACCCAGTACTTC. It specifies CASSVLGGKTQYF.

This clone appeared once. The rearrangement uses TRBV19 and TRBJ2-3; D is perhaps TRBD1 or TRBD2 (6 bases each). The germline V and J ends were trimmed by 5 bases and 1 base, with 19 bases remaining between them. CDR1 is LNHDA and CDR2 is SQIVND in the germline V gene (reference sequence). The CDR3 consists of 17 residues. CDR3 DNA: TGTGCCAGTAGTCCTGACCGGGGGCGCGTTGGCACAGATACGCAGTATTTT. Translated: CASSPDRGRVGTDTQYF.

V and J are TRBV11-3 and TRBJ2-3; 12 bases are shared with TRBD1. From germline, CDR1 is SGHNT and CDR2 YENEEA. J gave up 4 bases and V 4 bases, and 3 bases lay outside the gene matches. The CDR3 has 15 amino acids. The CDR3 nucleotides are TGTGCCAGCAGCTCCGGGACAGGGGGCTCAGATACGCAGTATTTT. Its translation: CASSSGTGGSDTQYF.

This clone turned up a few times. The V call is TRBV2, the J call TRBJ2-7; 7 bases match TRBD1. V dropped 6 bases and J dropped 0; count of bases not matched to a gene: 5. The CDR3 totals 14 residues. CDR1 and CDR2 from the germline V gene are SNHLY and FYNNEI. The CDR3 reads CASRMGQISYEQYF. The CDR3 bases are TGTGCCAGCAGGATGGGACAGATCTCCTACGAGCAGTACTTC.

CDR3 region: CASSLAGINTYEQYF. CDR3 nucleotides: TGTGCCAGCAGCTTAGCGGGTATCAACACCTACGAGCAGTACTTC. V usage is TRBV7-2 and J usage is TRBJ2-7; no reliable D call. Germline assignment: CDR1 SGHTA and CDR2 FQGNSA. The CDR3 spans 15 residues. With 0 bases removed from V and 2 bases from J, the gap between germline ends came to 11 bases. The variable domain in full, completed from reference TRBV7-2 and TRBJ2-7, reads GAGVSQSPSNKVTEKGKDVELRCDPISGHTALYWYRQSLGQGLEFLIYFQGNSAPDKSGLPSDRFSAERTGGSVSTLTIQRTQQEDSAVYLCASSLAGINTYEQYFGPGTRLTVT.

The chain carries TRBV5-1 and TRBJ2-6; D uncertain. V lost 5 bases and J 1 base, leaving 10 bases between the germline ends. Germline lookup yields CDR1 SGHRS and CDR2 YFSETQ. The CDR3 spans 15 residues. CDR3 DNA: TGCGCCAGCAGTAATAGCCAGTCTGGGGCCAACGTCCTGACTTTC. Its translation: CASSNSQSGANVLTF.